The 18 T cell receptor beta chains given below trace back to one sample, sequenced in a study of vaccination and CD4 T cells after COVID-19. Documented treatment: roughly nine-day PBMC culture with coronavirus spike peptide pools or control peptides (ViraFEST assay). What these receptors recognize is not known. Oncomine TCR Beta short-read sequencing was applied to DNA from cultured CD4+ T cells. TCRdb processed the PCR reads anew with MiXCR; each CDR3 protein has one entry. The sample contains 9,500 to 15,000 distinct CDR3 sequences, 45% to 60% of which appear only once. Sequences were derived from cultured CD4+ T cells from blood, sampled after SARS-CoV-2 vaccination. The source of these receptors is a human donor with COVID-19.

In its sample, this clonotype was seen a few times. The chain is built from TRBV27 and TRBJ1-5; 9 positions agree with TRBD1. CDR3 size: 15 residues. J gave up 9 bases and V 4 bases, and 10 bases lay outside the gene matches. Germline V gene lookup returns CDR1 MNHEY and CDR2 SMNVEV (reference sequence). The DNA of the CDR3 is TGTGCCAGCAGTTGGGACCGGACAGGGGTGCTGCCCCAGCATTTT. This encodes CASSWDRTGVLPQHF.

The chain joins TRBV19 to TRBJ2-3; TRBD1 matches at 7 bases. Unmatched junction bases numbered 4, after V lost 4 bases and J lost 0 bases. The CDR3 consists of 15 residues. CDR1 and CDR2 (germline): LNHDA, SQIVND (reference sequence). In DNA, the CDR3 is TGTGCCAGTAGTACGGGACAGTCTAGCACAGATACGCAGTATTTT. It codes for CASSTGQSSTDTQYF.

This clonotype appeared a few times. The rearrangement links TRBV11-2 to TRBJ2-7; possibly TRBD1 or TRBD2 for D (5 bases each). Trimming shortened V by 5 bases and J by 1 base, and 12 bases separated the two germline ends. From germline, CDR1 is SGHAT and CDR2 FQNNGV. This CDR3 region has 14 residues. The CDR3 region is CASSPGTESYEQYF. CDR3 sequence (DNA): TGTGCCAGCAGCCCGGGGACGGAATCCTACGAGCAGTACTTC.

A single count supports this clonotype. The CDR3 reads CASSVGLKEETQYF. CDR3 nucleotides: TGTGCCAGCAGCGTAGGGCTAAAGGAAGAGACCCAGTACTTC. The chain carries TRBV9 and TRBJ2-5; D ambiguous. The CDR3 has 14 residues. V gave up 0 bases and J gave up 3 bases, with 9 bases separating them. CDR1 and CDR2 from the germline V gene are SGDLS and YYNGEE.

The V and J genes are TRBV9 and TRBJ1-2; unclear D gene. This CDR3 comprises 12 residues. V dropped 0 bases and J dropped 4 bases, with 4 bases sitting between them. Looked up from germline, CDR1 is SGDLS and CDR2 is YYNGEE. The CDR3 spells CASSVGGYGYTF. CDR3 DNA sequence: TGTGCCAGCAGCGTAGGGGGCTATGGCTACACCTTC.

This clonotype occurred a few times. V and J are TRBV20-1 and TRBJ2-2, with TRBD2 identical over 14 bases. The CDR3 has 16 residues. The V gene's germline CDR1 is DFQATT and CDR2 SNEGSKA (reference sequence). With 4 bases clipped from V and 0 bases from J, the junction kept 1 base outside the gene matches. CDR3 bases: TGCAGTGCTAAGGGACTAGCGGGGGCGAACACCGGGGAGCTGTTTTTT. It encodes CSAKGLAGANTGELFF.

J is TRBJ2-7 and V is TRBV7-9; D is unclear. Germline-derived CDR1 and CDR2 are SEHNR and FQNEAQ (reference sequence). The ends were cut back, 7 bases at V and 7 bases at J, with 11 bases in the middle. CDR3 length: 11 residues. The CDR3 DNA reads as TGTGCCAGCAATTCATTCCAGGAGCAGTACTTC. Protein: CASNSFQEQYF. The full variable domain, in which reference TRBV7-9 and TRBJ2-7 provide the parts outside the CDR3, is DTGVSQNPRHKITKRGQNVTFRCDPISEHNRLYWYRQTLGQGPEFLTYFQNEAQLEKSRLLSDRFSAERPKGSFSTLEIQRTEQGDSAMYLCASNSFQEQYFGPGTRLTVT.

The chain combines TRBV7-9 with TRBJ1-1; D might be TRBD1 (6 bases). The CDR3 covers 17 residues. Germline V gene lookup returns CDR1 SEHNR and CDR2 FQNEAQ (reference sequence). The germline V and J ends were trimmed by 5 bases and 0 bases, with 19 bases remaining between them. This chain's CDR3 is CASSRAGGLRVNTEAFF. The CDR3, as DNA: TGTGCCAGCAGCCGCGCGGGGGGGCTTAGGGTGAACACTGAAGCTTTCTTT.

This chain uses TRBV5-4 with TRBJ1-1, with no clear D. Trimming cost V 5 bases and J 1 base, with 9 bases left between them. Germline CDR1 SGHNT, CDR2 YYREEE (reference sequence). The CDR3 spans 13 residues. In nucleotides, the CDR3 is TGTGCCAGCAGGCGAGGACCGAACACTGAAGCTTTCTTT. This codes for CASRRGPNTEAFF.

V gene TRBV11-3 combines with J gene TRBJ2-3, with 11 nucleotides matching TRBD1. This CDR3 has 15 residues. Losses at the gene ends were 5 bases for V and 7 bases for J; bases not matched to a gene: 8. Germline V gene data show CDR1 as SGHNT and CDR2 as YENEEA. This CDR3 reads CASSAQGTGGYTQYF. CDR3 coding DNA: TGTGCCAGCAGCGCCCAAGGGACAGGGGGGTATACGCAGTATTTT.

The chain uses TRBV10-2 and TRBJ2-2; 8 nucleotides match TRBD2. The CDR3 sequence is 16 residues long. V was pared by 5 bases and J by 0 bases, with 5 bases of the junction left unmatched. Germline CDR1 WSHSY, CDR2 SAAADI. The CDR3 sequence is CASSLAGGSNTGELFF. CDR3 in DNA: TGCGCCAGCAGTCTCGCGGGGGGTTCGAACACCGGGGAGCTGTTTTTT.

The gene calls are TRBV2 and TRBJ2-6; D uncertain. The germline CDR1 and CDR2 sequences are SNHLY and FYNNEI. Deletions cut 3 bases from V and 0 bases from J, with 12 bases between. This CDR3 is 17 amino acids long. The CDR3 spells CASSDLQVGSGANVLTF. Here the CDR3 DNA reads TGTGCCAGCAGTGACCTCCAGGTGGGCTCTGGGGCCAACGTCCTGACTTTC.

This clonotype ranks as large (0.1 to 1%). The J gene is TRBJ2-1, the V gene TRBV7-9, with 13 bases lining up with TRBD2. This CDR3 is 17 amino acids long. Germline-derived CDR1 and CDR2 are SEHNR and FQNEAQ (reference sequence). V was clipped by 4 bases and J by 7 bases; unmatched bases: 10. In DNA form, the CDR3 reads TGTGCCAGCAGCTGGGGACTAGCGGGGACGAGAGGGAATGAGCAGTTCTTC. Translation: CASSWGLAGTRGNEQFF.

V usage is TRBV27 and J usage is TRBJ1-5; TRBD1 aligns across 9 bases. J gave up 3 bases and V 5 bases, and 14 bases lay outside the gene matches. Germline V lookup: CDR1 MNHEY, CDR2 SMNVEV (reference sequence). The CDR3 sequence is 18 residues long. In DNA form, the CDR3 reads TGTGCCAGCAGTAGCCAGCCAAGGGACAGGGCGTTCAATCAGCCCCAGCATTTT. It encodes CASSSQPRDRAFNQPQHF.

This sequence joins TRBV2 and TRBJ1-2; 10 nucleotides match TRBD1. The length of the CDR3 is 14 residues. In germline, CDR1 is SNHLY, CDR2 FYNNEI. V shed 8 bases and J 2 bases; nucleotides not matched to a gene: 5. In nucleotides, the CDR3 is TGTGCCAGCTCCATGGACAGGGGGAACTATGGCTACACCTTC. This codes for CASSMDRGNYGYTF. Looking up the rest from reference TRBV2 and TRBJ1-2 gives the full variable domain: EPEVTQTPSHQVTQMGQEVILRCVPISNHLYFYWYRQILGQKVEFLVSFYNNEISEKSEIFDDQFSVERPDGSNFTLKIRSTKLEDSAMYFCASSMDRGNYGYTFGSGTRLTVV.

The V call is TRBV7-9, the J call TRBJ1-2; a weak D match, TRBD1 (5 bases). The CDR3 consists of 15 residues. CDR1 is SEHNR, CDR2 FQNEAQ, per germline (reference sequence). Trimming pared 7 bases from V and 4 bases from J, leaving 19 bases between. The CDR3 is CASTQAGRGFYGYTF. As DNA, the CDR3 is TGTGCCAGCACCCAAGCGGGAAGGGGCTTCTATGGCTACACCTTC. Full variable domain (missing parts from reference TRBV7-9 and TRBJ1-2): DTGVSQNPRHKITKRGQNVTFRCDPISEHNRLYWYRQTLGQGPEFLTYFQNEAQLEKSRLLSDRFSAERPKGSFSTLEIQRTEQGDSAMYLCASTQAGRGFYGYTFGSGTRLTVV.

CDR3 nucleotides: TGCGCCAGCAGCTTGGAGGCAGGGGTCAATGAGCAGTTCTTC. Translation: CASSLEAGVNEQFF. The chain employs TRBV5-1 and TRBJ2-1, with a possible D match to TRBD1 (6 bases). The length of the CDR3 is 14 residues. The germline CDR1 and CDR2 sequences are SGHRS and YFSETQ. V lost 0 bases, J lost 6 bases, and 10 bases lay in between.

J is TRBJ2-5 and V is TRBV19; TRBD2 aligns across 8 bases. Germline values: CDR1 LNHDA, CDR2 SQIVND (reference sequence). The CDR3 length is 17 residues. J lost 2 bases, V lost 5 bases, and 13 bases had no gene match. CDR3 sequence reads: CASSLPRSGLGQETQYF. The CDR3 DNA follows: TGTGCCAGTAGTCTTCCTAGATCGGGACTAGGGCAAGAGACCCAGTACTTC.